This TCR beta chain was obtained from a study of T-cell reconstitution after alpha-beta-depleted transplantation in children. A TCRbeta library incorporating unique molecular identifiers was prepared. TCRdb reprocessed the PCR reads with MiXCR, giving one entry per CDR3 protein. Counted here are roughly 400,000 distinct CDR3 sequences, about 20% occurring once; the ten biggest clones make up 3% to 4.5%. The V gene lost 2 bases and the J gene lost 1 base, with 6 bases spanning the gap. CDR3 length equals 13 residues. Germline V gene sequence: CDR1 SGDLS, CDR2 YYNGEE. The genes are TRBV9 and TRBJ1-1; D is uncertain. The receptor comes from a human donor who donated a stem cell graft to a child with acute myeloid leukemia. The sample in question was PBMCs from the stem cell graft donor, obtained from the stem cell graft. In nucleotides, the CDR3 is TGTGCCAGCAGCGTGCAGGAGAACACTGAAGCTTTCTTT. It is translated as CASSVQENTEAFF.